One sample yielded the 20 T cell receptor beta chains listed below, sequenced in a study of identical twins. In TCRdb, the 5' RACE reads were re-called with MiXCR into one record per CDR3 protein. The top ten clones hold 1.5% to 2% of a sample with approximately 670,000 distinct CDR3 sequences, 6% to 6.5% of them seen once. Material: naive T cells sorted from blood. The receptors come from a man between 18 and 29 years old in good health.

A remark on this clonotype: Its ends do not fully match the called genes, so a read error is possible. The DNA of the CDR3 is TGTGCCAGCAGCTTCGACGGAGGGGGCTACAACTTC. This sequence encodes CASSFDGGGYNF. The chain couples TRBV7-9 to TRBJ1-2; the match to TRBD1 covers 7 bases. The CDR3 spans 12 residues. Germline V gives CDR1 SEHNR, CDR2 FQNEAQ (reference sequence).

Ten or more counts support this clonotype. The rearrangement joins TRBV7-8 to TRBJ2-2; D might be TRBD1 (6 bases). This CDR3 is built from 16 residues. Germline V lookup: CDR1 SGHVS, CDR2 FQNEAQ. Trimming shortened V by 2 bases and J by 3 bases, and 13 bases separated the two germline ends. The CDR3 nucleotides read TGTGCCAGCAGCTTAAAAGCAGGGGTTTACACCGGGGAGCTGTTTTTT. Its protein is CASSLKAGVYTGELFF. Based on the CDR3 plus reference TRBV7-8 and TRBJ2-2, the full variable domain is GAGVSQSPRYKVAKRGQDVALRCDPISGHVSLFWYQQALGQGPEFLTYFQNEAQLDKSGLPSDRFFAERPEGSVSTLKIQRTQQEDSAVYLCASSLKAGVYTGELFFGEGSRLTVL.

The chain uses TRBV20-1 and TRBJ2-6; TRBD1 matches 8 bases. There are 16 residues in the CDR3. CDR1 is DFQATT, CDR2 SNEGSKA, per germline (reference sequence). J gave up 1 base and V 6 bases, and 8 bases lay outside the gene matches. The CDR3, as DNA: TGCAGTGCCCGGACAGGGTGGGAGTCTGGGGCCAACGTCCTGACTTTC. Its translation: CSARTGWESGANVLTF.

There are many counts of this clonotype. The rearrangement uses TRBV20-1 and TRBJ2-1, with D perhaps matching TRBD2 (6 bases). Trimming took 2 bases from V and 3 from J, leaving 8 bases between them. From germline, CDR1 is DFQATT and CDR2 SNEGSKA (reference sequence). The CDR3 is 13 residues long. The CDR3 DNA follows: TGCAGTGCTAGACTAGCGCACTACAATGAGCAGTTCTTC. Its protein product is CSARLAHYNEQFF.

V gene TRBV29-1 combines with J gene TRBJ2-1, with TRBD1 matching over 9 bases. The CDR3 totals 13 residues. The germline V gene has CDR1 SQVTM and CDR2 ANQGSEA. V was pared by 7 bases and J by 6 bases, with 7 bases of the junction left unmatched. The CDR3 DNA follows: TGCAGCGCCTGGACAGGGGCCCGCAATGAGCAGTTCTTC. Translation: CSAWTGARNEQFF.

This clonotype was recorded a few times. The chain has TRBV20-1 and TRBJ2-5; tentatively, D is TRBD1 (6 bases). The CDR3 spans 15 residues. Germline lookup yields CDR1 DFQATT and CDR2 SNEGSKA (reference sequence). The V end lost 4 bases, the J end lost 2 bases, and 17 bases lay between the germline ends. CDR3 in DNA: TGCAGTGCTATCCCCCCTCAGGGGACACAAGAGACCCAGTACTTC. This gives the protein CSAIPPQGTQETQYF.

The table lists this clonotype with many counts. This sequence joins TRBV4-3 and TRBJ1-1, with D possibly matching TRBD1 (6 bases). The germline V gene has CDR1 LGHNA and CDR2 YSLEER. This CDR3 spans 18 amino acids. Deletions cut 2 bases from V and 0 bases from J, with 19 bases between. DNA for the CDR3: TGCGCCAGCAGCCAACGACCTACAGGGAAGGGAATGAACACTGAAGCTTTCTTT. Translating gives CASSQRPTGKGMNTEAFF.

This clonotype was found a few times. The gene calls are TRBV4-3 and TRBJ2-7; 9 bases line up with TRBD1. Trimming at V came to 4 bases and at J to 6 bases, leaving 4 bases not matched to a gene. The CDR3 runs 13 residues. Germline CDR1 reads LGHNA; CDR2 reads YSLEER. CDR3 residues: CASSPGTGLEQYF. The CDR3 DNA is TGCGCCAGCAGCCCCGGGACAGGGCTCGAGCAGTACTTC.

This clonotype appeared many times. The chain links TRBV3-1 to TRBJ2-7; D tentatively fits TRBD1 or TRBD2 (5 bases each). The CDR3 has 14 residues. Germline assignment: CDR1 LGHDT and CDR2 YNNKEL (reference sequence). V was cut by 2 bases and J by 7 bases, with 15 bases left in between. The chain's CDR3 is CASSQLGRWGEQYV. The CDR3 region has the DNA TGTGCCAGCAGCCAACTAGGACGATGGGGGGAGCAGTACGTC.

There are many counts of this clonotype. The rearrangement links TRBV9 to TRBJ2-5; 8 nucleotides agree with TRBD1. The CDR3 consists of 18 residues. V lost 1 base, J lost 4 bases, and 15 bases stayed unmatched. CDR1 and CDR2 from the germline V gene are SGDLS and YYNGEE. The CDR3 DNA sequence: TGTGCCAGCAGCGTACCCCTTAGGACAGGGAAATTAGTAGAGACCCAGTACTTC. As protein: CASSVPLRTGKLVETQYF.

This clonotype was observed a few times. V usage is TRBV30 and J usage is TRBJ1-4; D is uncertain. This CDR3 comprises 14 residues. CDR1 is GTSNPN, CDR2 SVGIG, per germline (reference sequence). The ends were cut back, 2 bases at V and 5 bases at J, with 12 bases in the middle. This CDR3 reads CAWSPGQENEKLFF. DNA for the CDR3: TGTGCCTGGAGTCCGGGCCAGGAAAATGAAAAACTGTTTTTT.

The chain carries TRBV30 and TRBJ2-5; 10 bases match TRBD1. CDR3 length equals 15 residues. The V gene end was trimmed by 1 base and the J gene end by 3 bases; junction bases not matched to a gene: 5. Per the germline V gene, CDR1 is GTSNPN and CDR2 is SVGIG (reference sequence). CDR3 sequence (DNA): TGTGCCTGGAGTGGACTGGGACAGGGGAAAGAGACCCAGTACTTC. It encodes CAWSGLGQGKETQYF.

This clonotype was counted many times. This chain connects TRBV12-3 or TRBV12-4 to TRBJ2-1, with 10 bases that match TRBD2. The CDR3 runs 15 residues. V lost 7 bases to trimming and J lost 2 bases; unmatched junction nucleotides: 5. CDR3 in amino acids: CASNSGRLAYNEQFF. DNA of the CDR3: TGTGCCAGCAATAGCGGGAGGTTAGCCTACAATGAGCAGTTCTTC.

The J gene is TRBJ2-6, the V gene TRBV4-2, with D perhaps matching TRBD1 or TRBD2 (5 bases each). The V and J ends lost 3 bases and 3 bases respectively, with 15 bases between them. CDR1 and CDR2 (germline): LGHNA, YNFKEQ. This CDR3 comprises 17 residues. The CDR3 spells CASSQKTGLGGANVLTF. DNA for the CDR3: TGTGCCAGCAGCCAGAAGACGGGGCTAGGTGGGGCCAACGTCCTGACTTTC.

This clonotype appeared a few times. The chain has TRBV30 and TRBJ2-1, with no clear D. Per the germline V gene, CDR1 is GTSNPN and CDR2 is SVGIG (reference sequence). The V and J ends lost 1 base and 3 bases respectively, with 7 bases between them. This CDR3 has 13 residues. DNA for the CDR3: TGTGCCTGGAGTGCAGAGAGCTACAATGAGCAGTTCTTC. It is translated as CAWSAESYNEQFF. The full variable domain, rest sourced from reference TRBV30 and TRBJ2-1, is SQTIHQWPATLVQPVGSPLSLECTVEGTSNPNLYWYRQAAGRGLQLLFYSVGIGQISSEVPQNLSASRPQDRQFILSSKKLLLSDSGFYLCAWSAESYNEQFFGPGTRLTVL.

The rearrangement joins TRBV20-1 to TRBJ2-1, with D unclear. The germline gives CDR1 DFQATT, CDR2 SNEGSKA (reference sequence). Trimming shortened V by 6 bases and J by 4 bases, and 16 bases separated the two germline ends. This CDR3 comprises 14 residues. The CDR3 region has the DNA TGCAGTGCAACGTGGGATTCCCTTTACAATGAGCAGTTCTTC. Translation gives CSATWDSLYNEQFF.

This clonotype is a singleton in its sample. The V call is TRBV29-1, the J call TRBJ2-3; TRBD2 matches 11 bases. J gave up 2 bases and V 4 bases, and 5 bases lay outside the gene matches. CDR1 is SQVTM, CDR2 ANQGSEA, per germline. CDR3 length: 15 amino acids. CDR3 DNA sequence: TGCAGCGTTGGAAAGACTAGCGGGAACACAGATACGCAGTATTTT. It yields the protein CSVGKTSGNTDTQYF.

This clonotype came up many times. V is TRBV5-1 and J is TRBJ2-3; the D gene is possibly TRBD1 (6 bases). Trimming took 4 bases from V and 10 from J, leaving 13 bases between them. The CDR3 is 12 amino acids. Germline V gene data show CDR1 as SGHRS and CDR2 as YFSETQ. CDR3: CASSRRGEAQYF. DNA for the CDR3: TGCGCCAGCAGCCGCAGGGGAGAGGCGCAGTATTTT.

The chain is built from TRBV12-3 or TRBV12-4 and TRBJ2-2; 9 nucleotides agree with TRBD2. V was pared by 6 bases and J by 0 bases, with 8 bases of the junction left unmatched. The CDR3 runs 17 residues. The CDR3 nucleotides are TGTGCCAGCAGCCTTTGGACTAGCGCCTCGAACACCGGGGAGCTGTTTTTT. Translating it yields CASSLWTSASNTGELFF.

This clonotype was seen a handful of times. V and J are TRBV20-1 and TRBJ2-1; 9 bases agree with TRBD1. CDR1 and CDR2 from the germline V gene are DFQATT and SNEGSKA (reference sequence). V gave up 3 bases and J gave up 0 bases; unmatched junction bases: 9. CDR3 length: 17 residues. The CDR3 is CSASRTGTGSSYNEQFF. The CDR3 bases are TGCAGTGCTAGTCGTACCGGGACAGGGAGCTCCTACAATGAGCAGTTCTTC.